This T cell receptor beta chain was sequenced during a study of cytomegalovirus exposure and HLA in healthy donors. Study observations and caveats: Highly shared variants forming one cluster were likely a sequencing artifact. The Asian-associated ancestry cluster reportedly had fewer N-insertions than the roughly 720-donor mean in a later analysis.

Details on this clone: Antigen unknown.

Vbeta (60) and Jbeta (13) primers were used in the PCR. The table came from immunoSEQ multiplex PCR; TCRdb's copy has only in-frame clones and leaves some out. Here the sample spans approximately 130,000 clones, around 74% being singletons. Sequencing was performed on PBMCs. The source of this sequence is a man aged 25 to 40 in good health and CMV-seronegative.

The CDR3 reads CASSPPQPGLAGREQYF. The DNA of the CDR3 is TGTGCCAGCTCACCACCTCAACCGGGACTAGCGGGAAGAGAGCAGTACTTC. This chain connects TRBV18 to TRBJ2-7; 13 bases agree with TRBD2. The germline CDR1 and CDR2 sequences are KGHSH and LQKENI. V lost 0 bases, J lost 7 bases, and 9 bases stayed unmatched. This CDR3 has 17 residues. Drawing the rest from reference TRBV18 and TRBJ2-7, the complete variable domain is NAGVMQNPRHLVRRRGQEARLRCSPMKGHSHVYWYRQLPEEGLKFMVYLQKENIIDESGMPKERFSAEFPKEGPSILRIQQVVRGDSAAYFCASSPPQPGLAGREQYFGPGTRLTVT.